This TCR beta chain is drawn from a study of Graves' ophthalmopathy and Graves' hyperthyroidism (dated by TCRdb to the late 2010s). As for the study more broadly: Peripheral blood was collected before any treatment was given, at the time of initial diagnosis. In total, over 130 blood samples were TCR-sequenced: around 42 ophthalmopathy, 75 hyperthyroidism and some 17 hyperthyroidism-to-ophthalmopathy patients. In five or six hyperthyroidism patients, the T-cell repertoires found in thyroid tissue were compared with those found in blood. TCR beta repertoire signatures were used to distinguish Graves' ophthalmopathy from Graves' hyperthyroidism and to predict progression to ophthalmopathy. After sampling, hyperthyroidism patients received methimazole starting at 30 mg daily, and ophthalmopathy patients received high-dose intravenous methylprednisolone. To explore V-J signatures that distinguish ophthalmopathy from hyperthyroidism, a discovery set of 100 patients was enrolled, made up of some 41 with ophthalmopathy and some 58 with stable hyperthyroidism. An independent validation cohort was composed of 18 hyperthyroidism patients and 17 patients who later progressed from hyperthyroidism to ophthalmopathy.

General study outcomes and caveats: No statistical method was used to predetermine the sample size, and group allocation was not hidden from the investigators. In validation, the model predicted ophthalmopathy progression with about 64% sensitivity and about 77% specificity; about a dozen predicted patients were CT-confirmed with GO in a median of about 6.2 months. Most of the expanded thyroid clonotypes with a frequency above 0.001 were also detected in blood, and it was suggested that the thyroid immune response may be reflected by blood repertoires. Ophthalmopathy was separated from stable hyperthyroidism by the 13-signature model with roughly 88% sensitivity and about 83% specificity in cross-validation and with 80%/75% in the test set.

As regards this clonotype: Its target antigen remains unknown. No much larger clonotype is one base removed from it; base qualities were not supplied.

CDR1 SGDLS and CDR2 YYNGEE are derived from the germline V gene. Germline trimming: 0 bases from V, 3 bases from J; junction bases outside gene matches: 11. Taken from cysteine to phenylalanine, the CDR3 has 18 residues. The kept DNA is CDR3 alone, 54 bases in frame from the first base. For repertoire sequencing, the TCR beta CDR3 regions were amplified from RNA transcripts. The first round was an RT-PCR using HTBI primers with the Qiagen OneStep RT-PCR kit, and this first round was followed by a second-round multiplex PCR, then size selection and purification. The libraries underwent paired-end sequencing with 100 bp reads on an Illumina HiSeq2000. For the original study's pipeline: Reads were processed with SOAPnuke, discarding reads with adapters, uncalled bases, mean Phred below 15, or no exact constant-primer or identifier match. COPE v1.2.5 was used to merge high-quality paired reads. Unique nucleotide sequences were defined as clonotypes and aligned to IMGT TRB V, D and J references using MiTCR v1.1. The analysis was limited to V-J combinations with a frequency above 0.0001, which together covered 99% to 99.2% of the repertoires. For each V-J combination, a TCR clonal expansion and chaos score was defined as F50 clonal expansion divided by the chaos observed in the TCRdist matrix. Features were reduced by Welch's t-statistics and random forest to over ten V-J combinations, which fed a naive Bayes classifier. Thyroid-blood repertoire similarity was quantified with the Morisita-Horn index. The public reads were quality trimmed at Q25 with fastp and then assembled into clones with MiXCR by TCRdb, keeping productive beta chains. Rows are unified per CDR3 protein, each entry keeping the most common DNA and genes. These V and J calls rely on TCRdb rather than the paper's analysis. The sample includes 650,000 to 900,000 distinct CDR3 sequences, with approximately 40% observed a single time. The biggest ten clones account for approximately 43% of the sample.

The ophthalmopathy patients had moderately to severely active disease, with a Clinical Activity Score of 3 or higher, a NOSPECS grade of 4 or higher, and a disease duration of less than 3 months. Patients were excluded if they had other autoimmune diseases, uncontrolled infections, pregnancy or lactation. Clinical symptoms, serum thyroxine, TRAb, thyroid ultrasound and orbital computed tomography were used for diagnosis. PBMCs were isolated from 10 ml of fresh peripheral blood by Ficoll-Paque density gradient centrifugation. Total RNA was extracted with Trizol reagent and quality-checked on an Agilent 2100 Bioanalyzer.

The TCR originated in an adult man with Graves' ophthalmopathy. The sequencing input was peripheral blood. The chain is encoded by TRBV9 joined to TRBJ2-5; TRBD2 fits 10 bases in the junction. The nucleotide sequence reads TGTGCCAGCAGCGTAGGGTATAGCGGGGGGATTTCGAAAGAGACCCAGTACTTC. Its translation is CASSVGYSGGISKETQYF.